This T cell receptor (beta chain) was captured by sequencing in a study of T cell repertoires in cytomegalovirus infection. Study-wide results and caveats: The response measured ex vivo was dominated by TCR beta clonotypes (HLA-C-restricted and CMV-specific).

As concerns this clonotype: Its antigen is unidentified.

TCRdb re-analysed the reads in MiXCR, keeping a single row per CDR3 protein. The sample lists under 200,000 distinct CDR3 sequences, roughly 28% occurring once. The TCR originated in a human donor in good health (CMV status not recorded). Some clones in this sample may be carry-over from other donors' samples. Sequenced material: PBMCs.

This CDR3 reads CASRFLAGGTGELFF. The CDR3 DNA is TGTGCCAGCAGGTTTTTAGCGGGGGGCACCGGGGAGCTGTTTTTT. This chain connects TRBV6-1 to TRBJ2-2; 10 positions match TRBD2. Germline assignment: CDR1 MNHNS and CDR2 SASEGT. The CDR3 length is 15 residues. The ends lost 6 bases at V and 4 bases at J; junction bases unmatched: 5.